This T cell receptor (beta chain) was recovered during a study of technical replicates of blood from a few donors. Some clones are missing from TCRdb's copy, which holds only in-frame ones; the method was immunoSEQ multiplex PCR. The repertoire holds about 59,000 clones, with approximately 86% as singletons. This CDR3 comprises 16 residues. CDR1 is SGHVS, CDR2 FNYEAQ, per germline. V was trimmed by 5 bases and J by 5 bases, leaving 19 bases between them. The sequenced sample consisted of PBMCs. The sequence was obtained from a human donor in good health. Some clones in this sample may be carry-over from other donors' samples. This chain connects TRBV7-6 to TRBJ1-5; the D is unclear. CDR3: CASSPQAGKKDQPQHF. As DNA, the CDR3 is TGTGCCAGCAGCCCCCAAGCGGGCAAGAAGGATCAGCCCCAGCATTTT. The full variable domain, its missing parts supplied by reference TRBV7-6 and TRBJ1-5, is GAGVSQSPRYKVTKRGQDVALRCDPISGHVSLYWYRQALGQGPEFLTYFNYEAQQDKSGLPNDRFSAERPEGSISTLTIQRTEQRDSAMYRCASSPQAGKKDQPQHFGDGTRLSIL.